This T cell receptor (beta chain) emerged from a study of beta chain features in type 1 diabetes (dated 2018 in TCRdb). Concerning the study at large: Mean age, gender distribution, total cell number and subset yield did not differ between patients and healthy donors. A total of about 110,000,000 sorted cells were examined across all samples, and a strong correlation was observed between cell number per subset and RNA yield. The study compared the TCRB repertoires of sorted circulating CD4+ T cell subsets in recently diagnosed type 1 diabetes patients with those in matched healthy donors. Whereas all 28 donors provided naive and central memory subsets, regulatory and stem cell-like memory subsets were isolated from just 8 patients and about 8 healthy donors.

Results and caveats for the whole study, not just this receptor: Because cDNA rather than genomic DNA was sequenced, highly expressing activated cells could have been over-represented, although no difference in activation and CD3 levels was found between groups. Type 1 diabetes patients showed a moderate but significant shortening of TCRB CDR3 length in all four CD4+ subsets. Shorter templates might have been favored by PCR, but patient and control samples were amplified and corrected together, so both groups would have been affected equally by any skew. Naive, central memory and regulatory TCRB repertoires appeared to be more similar among patients than among healthy donors. At VDJ recombination sites, type 1 diabetes patients had fewer insertions and more deleted nucleotides, which implies abnormalities in thymic rearrangement. HLA sub-analyses involved small numbers of individuals, so any influence of HLA type on TCRB rearrangement remained unresolved.

To note about this clone: The clone's antigen remains unknown. Base qualities are not recorded, but no much larger clone differs from it by a single base.

From cysteine to phenylalanine, the CDR3 is 17 amino acids long. Only CDR3 DNA remains: 51 bases, in frame from the first base. V is cut back by 5 bases and J by 6 bases, with 17 bases in the junction unmatched. CDR1 and CDR2, per the germline V gene, are SGHTA and FQGNSA. The High Capacity cDNA Reverse Transcription Kit was used to reverse transcribe all of the isolated RNA, meaning that expressed TCRB transcripts were what got sequenced. Deep immunoSEQ sequencing was applied to naive, central memory and regulatory T cell samples, giving an average of approximately 3.8 million total reads per sample. Sorted cells were lysed in RLT buffer, and RNA was extracted using DNase-treated RNeasy Micro or Mini kits according to cell number. Each cell subset was processed separately to prevent cross-contamination, with patient and healthy donor samples processed together. The immunoSEQ multiplex PCR was used to amplify TCRB sequences from cDNA, generating 87-bp fragments that spanned the CDR3 region. Sequencing of the amplicons was performed on the Illumina HiSeq platform. In the authors' own workflow: PCR bias was corrected computationally using synthetic template baselines, and reads within Hamming distance 2 were collapsed, with unmergeable singletons discarded. Reads were aligned against IMGT so that V, D and J genes, CDR3 length and insertions or deletions at six rearrangement sites could be assigned. Clonotype counts were normalized to sorted cell number within each subset before computing true diversity and Gini coefficients with the tcR R package. The overlap coefficient, calculated on TCRB nucleotide sequences, was used to measure repertoire sharing. As a proxy for the pre-selection repertoire, out-of-frame TCRB sequences from naive cells were analyzed. Held by TCRdb, this immuneACCESS table contains in-frame sequences only and omits some clones. Under half of the omission traces to an unresolved V gene where checked; the cause of the rest is unknown. V, J and clone size were drawn from that table, and D and trimming were deduced from the DNA. The sample includes 640,000 or so clones, with over 12% observed a single time. The ten largest account for 0.03% to 0.045% of the sample.

Each donor gave one peripheral blood draw, roughly 120 mL on average, collected into heparinised tubes. Naive, central memory, regulatory and stem cell-like memory CD4+ T cells were sorted on a BD FACSAria II using a panel including CD45RO, CCR7, CD25, CD127, CD95 and CD27. Every sorted population had a purity above 95%. PBMCs were isolated right away by Lymphoprep density gradient centrifugation and were stained directly, without culture. To minimize batch effects, samples were stained and sorted in pairs, one healthy donor with one patient per experiment. The receptor's source is a young man with type 1 diabetes. Material for sequencing was naive CD4+ T cells from blood. The sample's cell subset or site label is to be understood as: true naive CD4+ T cells. The chain employs TRBV7-2 and TRBJ2-7; 9 junctional bases match TRBD2. The bases are TGTGCCAGCAGCCCGATGGTGGCGGGGGGGCCTCGGTCCGAGCAGTACTTC. It translates to CASSPMVAGGPRSEQYF.